The 7 T cell receptor beta chains given below trace back to one sample, sequenced in a study of T-cell reconstitution after alpha-beta-depleted transplantation in children. Researchers prepared the TCRbeta library using unique molecular identifiers, the study reports. TCRdb independently ran MiXCR on the PCR reads; one entry per CDR3 protein. The sample lists about 610,000 distinct CDR3 sequences, more than 9% occurring once. Sequenced material: PBMCs from the stem cell graft donor, taken from the stem cell graft. The receptors come from a human donor who donated a stem cell graft to a child with acute myeloid leukemia.

This clonotype has just a few counts. The chain employs TRBV24-1 and TRBJ1-5; weak D call: TRBD1 (5 bases). Trimming removed 6 bases at V and 7 bases at J, with 15 bases between. The length of the CDR3 is 14 residues. The germline gives CDR1 KGHDR, CDR2 SFDVKD. The CDR3 region is CATSRAGGGQPQHF. In DNA form, the CDR3 reads TGTGCCACCAGTAGGGCCGGGGGTGGGCAGCCCCAGCATTTT.

This clonotype was detected ten times or more. This chain connects TRBV5-1 to TRBJ2-1, with D possibly TRBD2 on 5 matching bases. The CDR3 loop spans 16 amino acids. V lost 2 bases and J lost 7, with 19 bases in between. Per germline, CDR1 SGHRS and CDR2 YFSETQ. CDR3 nucleotides: TGCGCCAGCAGCTTAGGTGGAGGCCCGGTTCAGAATGAGCAGTTCTTC. It is translated as CASSLGGGPVQNEQFF. The whole variable domain, remainder taken from reference TRBV5-1 and TRBJ2-1, is KAGVTQTPRYLIKTRGQQVTLSCSPISGHRSVSWYQQTPGQGLQFLFEYFSETQRNKGNFPGRFSGRQFSNSRSEMNVSTLELGDSALYLCASSLGGGPVQNEQFFGPGTRLTVL.

This clonotype was recorded a few times. The V and J genes are TRBV27 and TRBJ2-1; D not resolved. V was pared by 6 bases and J by 4 bases, with 13 bases between. The germline V gene has CDR1 MNHEY and CDR2 SMNVEV (reference sequence). CDR3 length: 14 residues. The CDR3 sequence: CASRDPQIYNEQFF. CDR3 DNA sequence: TGTGCCAGCAGGGACCCTCAAATATACAATGAGCAGTTCTTC.

This clonotype was seen a handful of times. The CDR3 region has the DNA TGTGCCAGCAGTTTAGAACTAGCGTTGTACGAGCAGTACTTC. Translated: CASSLELALYEQYF. The rearrangement joins TRBV12-3 or TRBV12-4 to TRBJ2-7; 7 positions match TRBD2. This CDR3 comprises 14 residues. J gave up 4 bases and V 1 base, and 4 bases lay outside the gene matches.

A note on this clonotype: The germline gene is not matched at one end of the junction; a read error may be the cause. The rearrangement uses TRBV7-7 and TRBJ2-5; TRBD1 or TRBD2 may be the D gene (6 bases each). The V gene's germline CDR1 is SSHAT and CDR2 FNYEAQ (reference sequence). CDR3 size: 15 residues. The DNA for the CDR3 is TGTGCTAGCAGCCCAGAGGGTTACGGGGGCGAGACCCAGTACTTC. It specifies CASSPEGYGGETQYF.

This clonotype has ten or more counts. The genes are TRBV5-1 and TRBJ2-7, with 12 bases aligning to TRBD2. Germline V gene data show CDR1 as SGHRS and CDR2 as YFSETQ. The CDR3 has 14 residues. The J segment lost 4 bases and the V segment lost 5 bases, leaving 4 bases of the junction unmatched. This CDR3 is CASRYGLAGYEQYF. DNA of the CDR3: TGCGCCAGCAGGTACGGACTAGCGGGATACGAGCAGTACTTC.

This clonotype has a handful of counts. J is TRBJ2-7 and V is TRBV7-2; D is unresolved. V was shortened by 5 bases and J by 5 bases, with 13 bases between the two germline ends. CDR1 SGHTA and CDR2 FQGNSA come from the germline V gene. This CDR3 comprises 13 residues. The CDR3 loop is CASSLRGWHEQYF. In DNA form, the CDR3 reads TGTGCCAGCAGCCTCCGTGGTTGGCACGAGCAGTACTTC. Together with reference TRBV7-2 and TRBJ2-7, the CDR3 gives the full variable domain: GAGVSQSPSNKVTEKGKDVELRCDPISGHTALYWYRQSLGQGLEFLIYFQGNSAPDKSGLPSDRFSAERTGGSVSTLTIQRTQQEDSAVYLCASSLRGWHEQYFGPGTRLTVT.